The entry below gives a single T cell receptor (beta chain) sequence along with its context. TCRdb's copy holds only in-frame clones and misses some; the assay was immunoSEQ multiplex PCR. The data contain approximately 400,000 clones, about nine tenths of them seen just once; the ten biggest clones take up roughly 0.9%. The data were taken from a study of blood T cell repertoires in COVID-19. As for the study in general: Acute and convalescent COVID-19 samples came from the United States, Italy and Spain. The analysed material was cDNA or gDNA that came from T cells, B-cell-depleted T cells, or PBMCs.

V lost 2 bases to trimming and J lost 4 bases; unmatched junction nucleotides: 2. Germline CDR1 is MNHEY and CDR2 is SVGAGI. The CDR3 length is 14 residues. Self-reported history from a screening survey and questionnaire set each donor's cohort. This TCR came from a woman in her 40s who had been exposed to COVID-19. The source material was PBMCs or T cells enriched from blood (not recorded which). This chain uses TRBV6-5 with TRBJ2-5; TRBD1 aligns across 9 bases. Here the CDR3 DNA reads TGTGCCAGCAGTTACCGGACAGGGGTAGAGACCCAGTACTTC. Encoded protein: CASSYRTGVETQYF.